What follows are 32 T cell receptor beta chains derived from one specimen sequenced in a study of radiotherapy plus CTLA-4 blockade in lung cancer. Using immunoSEQ multiplex PCR, the repertoire was profiled, and TCRdb retains in-frame clones only, with some absent. The repertoire holds some 66,000 clones, roughly four fifths seen once, with 3.5% to 5% in the top ten. The specimen comprised peripheral blood, sampled from a patient treated with radiotherapy plus ipilimumab. These receptors originate from a human donor with non-small cell lung cancer who had a partial response to radiotherapy plus ipilimumab.

This clone was recorded once. This chain connects TRBV27 to TRBJ2-1; 7 nucleotides align to TRBD2. CDR1 is MNHEY, CDR2 SMNVEV, per germline (reference sequence). There are 15 residues in the CDR3. The ends lost 5 bases at V and 9 bases at J; junction bases unmatched: 13. The CDR3 bases are TGTGCCAGCAGTCCCTATGTCGGGAGGAGAGGTGAGCAGTTCTTC. This translates into CASSPYVGRRGEQFF.

This CDR3 is CASSQANYGYTF. The CDR3, as DNA: TGCGCCAGCAGCCAGGCCAACTATGGCTACACCTTC. V usage is TRBV4-1 and J usage is TRBJ1-2; D gene ambiguous. Germline V gene lookup returns CDR1 MGHRA and CDR2 YSYEKL. V was trimmed by 3 bases and J by 2 bases, leaving 4 bases between them. The CDR3 has 12 residues.

The table lists this clone with a few counts. The CDR3 DNA is TGTGCCAGCAGTTTATCCTTTTGGGACAGCGCCTATGGCTACACCTTC. Translation gives CASSLSFWDSAYGYTF. V and J are TRBV27 and TRBJ1-2, with 7 bases identical to TRBD1. The CDR3 contains 16 residues. Germline values: CDR1 MNHEY, CDR2 SMNVEV (reference sequence). J lost 4 bases, V lost 0 bases, and 8 bases had no gene match.

The gene calls are TRBV2 and TRBJ1-1; D may be TRBD1 (5 bases). Looked up from germline, CDR1 is SNHLY and CDR2 is FYNNEI. The CDR3 contains 14 residues. V lost 4 bases and J 4 bases, leaving 13 bases between the germline ends. The CDR3 DNA follows: TGTGCCAGCAGTGGCCCGGGGGGGGGCACTGAAGCTTTCTTT. The encoded protein is CASSGPGGGTEAFF.

J is TRBJ2-1 and V is TRBV2; 9 nucleotides agree with TRBD1. The CDR3 totals 14 residues. J gave up 7 bases and V 7 bases, and 8 bases lay outside the gene matches. Germline-derived CDR1 and CDR2 are SNHLY and FYNNEI. CDR3 loop: CASTPDRGRNEQFF. CDR3 sequence (DNA): TGTGCCAGCACCCCGGACAGGGGTCGGAATGAGCAGTTCTTC.

This chain connects TRBV6-1 to TRBJ1-2; TRBD1 agrees at 8 bases. This CDR3 comprises 15 residues. Per germline, CDR1 MNHNS and CDR2 SASEGT. V was pared by 0 bases and J by 4 bases, with 4 bases of the junction left unmatched. In nucleotides, the CDR3 is TGTGCCAGCAGTGAAGCAGTAGGACAGGGCTATGGCTACACCTTC. It codes for CASSEAVGQGYGYTF.

This chain joins TRBV7-9 and TRBJ2-1; TRBD2 agrees at 14 bases. This CDR3 is 16 amino acids long. Germline values: CDR1 SEHNR, CDR2 FQNEAQ (reference sequence). V shed 5 bases, J shed 10 bases, and the junction held 10 bases outside the gene matches. CDR3 in amino acids: CASSAPRTSGRWEQFF. In DNA form, the CDR3 reads TGTGCCAGCAGCGCCCCCCGGACTAGCGGGAGGTGGGAGCAGTTCTTC.

The V call is TRBV7-9, the J call TRBJ2-5, with D perhaps matching TRBD2 (7 bases). CDR1 and CDR2 from the germline V gene are SEHNR and FQNEAQ (reference sequence). The CDR3 loop spans 15 amino acids. Deletions cut 5 bases from V and 1 base from J, with 14 bases between. The DNA for the CDR3 is TGTGCCAGCAGCCCCTGGGGGGGCGGCCAAGAGACCCAGTACTTC. Its translation: CASSPWGGGQETQYF.

V is TRBV19 and J is TRBJ2-7; 8 positions match TRBD2. Germline V CDR1 and CDR2: LNHDA, SQIVND (reference sequence). V dropped 5 bases and J dropped 2; count of bases not matched to a gene: 5. The CDR3 totals 14 residues. CDR3 protein: CASSFTSGPYEQYF. The CDR3 coding sequence is TGTGCCAGTAGTTTCACTAGCGGCCCCTACGAGCAGTACTTC.

V usage is TRBV9 and J usage is TRBJ2-1; 9 bases are a match to TRBD2. The germline CDR1 and CDR2 sequences are SGDLS and YYNGEE. This CDR3 contains 15 residues. After removal of 0 bases from V and 7 bases from J, the junction contained 5 bases not matched to a gene. CDR3 nucleotide sequence: TGTGCCAGCAGCGTAGTGACTAGCGGTATGAATGAGCAGTTCTTC. Residues: CASSVVTSGMNEQFF.

This sequence joins TRBV30 and TRBJ2-2, with a weak D call TRBD2 (6 bases). V was trimmed by 0 bases and J by 4 bases, leaving 15 bases between them. The CDR3 length is 16 residues. Germline loops: CDR1 GTSNPN, CDR2 SVGIG (reference sequence). The CDR3 DNA reads TGTGCCTGGAGTGTAAGGTGGGAGGAGAGCACCGGGGAGCTGTTTTTT. Translated: CAWSVRWEESTGELFF.

The chain joins TRBV19 to TRBJ1-3, with D perhaps matching TRBD1 (6 bases). The V end was cut by 3 bases, the J end by 0 bases, with 18 bases between. CDR1 LNHDA and CDR2 SQIVND come from the germline V gene (reference sequence). The CDR3 has 18 amino acids. The CDR3 protein is CASSMARGRTSSGNTIYF. CDR3 in DNA: TGTGCCAGTAGTATGGCCAGGGGCCGAACCAGCTCTGGAAACACCATATATTTT.

The J gene is TRBJ2-3, the V gene TRBV6-1, with D perhaps TRBD1 (5 bases). Per the germline V gene, CDR1 is MNHNS and CDR2 is SASEGT. Trimming left V 11 bases short and J 0 bases short, with 9 bases between. The CDR3 runs 12 residues. The CDR3 protein is CAVTGSTDTQYF. As DNA, the CDR3 is TGTGCCGTAACAGGTAGCACAGATACGCAGTATTTT.

V is TRBV4-2 and J is TRBJ2-1, with D possibly matching TRBD2 (5 bases). CDR1 LGHNA and CDR2 YNFKEQ come from the germline V gene. The V end lost 1 base, the J end lost 3 bases, and 10 bases lay between the germline ends. This CDR3 is built from 15 residues. CDR3 amino acids: CASSQGLAYYNEQFF. In DNA, the CDR3 is TGTGCCAGCAGCCAAGGGCTAGCATACTACAATGAGCAGTTCTTC.

The V call is TRBV11-1, the J call TRBJ2-7; TRBD2 agrees at 15 bases. The CDR3 loop spans 18 amino acids. Germline V gene sequence: CDR1 SGHAT, CDR2 FQDESV (reference sequence). J gave up 2 bases and V 4 bases, and 9 bases lay outside the gene matches. The CDR3 DNA follows: TGTGCCAGCAGCTCGCGGACTAGCGGGAGGGGGAGCCCCTACGAGCAGTACTTC. It yields the protein CASSSRTSGRGSPYEQYF.

V gene TRBV4-1 combines with J gene TRBJ2-3; D not resolved. The CDR3 loop spans 13 amino acids. V was cut by 6 bases and J by 0 bases, with 7 bases left in between. The germline gives CDR1 MGHRA, CDR2 YSYEKL. The CDR3 spells CASRGISTDTQYF. For the CDR3, the DNA is TGCGCCAGCAGGGGCATTAGCACAGATACGCAGTATTTT.

This chain joins TRBV10-3 and TRBJ2-1, with D possibly being TRBD2 (7 bases). Germline V lookup: CDR1 ENHRY, CDR2 SYGVKD. There are 13 residues in the CDR3. V lost 6 bases to trimming and J lost 7 bases, with 13 bases between them. The CDR3 bases are TGTGCCATCAGCGGGGGGCAGGGTAATGAGCAGTTCTTC. Its translation: CAISGGQGNEQFF.

V gene TRBV7-3 combines with J gene TRBJ2-7; D perhaps matches TRBD2 (6 bases). Germline CDR1 and CDR2: SGHTA and FQGTGA. The CDR3 length is 13 residues. The V end lost 2 bases, the J end lost 5 bases, and 10 bases lay between the germline ends. CDR3 in amino acids: CASSLGPSDEQYF. CDR3 coding DNA: TGTGCCAGCAGCTTAGGGCCTAGCGACGAGCAGTACTTC.

The chain couples TRBV28 to TRBJ2-1; 7 bases line up with TRBD2. CDR1 MDHEN and CDR2 SYDVKM come from the germline V gene. Trimming at V came to 5 bases and at J to 10 bases, leaving 17 bases not matched to a gene. This CDR3 contains 16 residues. The CDR3 DNA reads TGTGCCAGCAGTCCCCCCCGACTGGGGGAGGGAGGGGAGCAGTTCTTC. Its protein is CASSPPRLGEGGEQFF.

This chain joins TRBV7-2 and TRBJ2-7, with D possibly matching TRBD2 (5 bases). This CDR3 spans 16 amino acids. CDR1 SGHTA and CDR2 FQGNSA come from the germline V gene. Trimming stripped 1 base from V and 0 bases from J, with 13 bases between. CDR3 residues: CASSLEGSQSSYEQYF. Written as DNA, the CDR3 is TGTGCCAGCAGCTTAGAAGGGAGCCAGAGCTCCTACGAGCAGTACTTC.

The CDR3 bases are TGCGCCAGCAGCTTGGGAAACGGGGGAACCTACGAGCAGTACTTC. Its protein is CASSLGNGGTYEQYF. The chain employs TRBV5-1 and TRBJ2-5, with a weak D call TRBD2 (6 bases). The assigned J gene may be wrong: the sequence end matches TRBJ2-7 better. Germline CDR1 SGHRS, CDR2 YFSETQ. This CDR3 is 15 amino acids long.

This sequence joins TRBV14 and TRBJ2-1; 15 bases are shared with TRBD2. There are 17 residues in the CDR3. Unmatched junction bases numbered 14, after V lost 7 bases and J lost 10 bases. Germline V lookup: CDR1 SGHDN, CDR2 FVKESK. CDR3 sequence: CASTLSPGLAGGYEQFF. CDR3 nucleotides: TGTGCCAGCACCCTCTCCCCGGGACTAGCGGGAGGCTACGAGCAGTTCTTC.

This clone was counted a single time. The chain is built from TRBV9 and TRBJ2-5, with 9 bases fitting TRBD2. The CDR3 is made up of 14 amino acids. Germline assignment: CDR1 SGDLS and CDR2 YYNGEE. Germline trimming cut 0 bases from V and 4 bases from J; bases unmatched to any gene: 1. CDR3 protein: CASSVGTSAETQYF. Here the CDR3 DNA reads TGTGCCAGCAGCGTAGGGACTAGCGCAGAGACCCAGTACTTC.

The gene calls are TRBV28 and TRBJ1-3; maybe TRBD1 (6 bases). Trimming took off 6 bases at V and 2 bases at J, with 14 bases between the two ends. Germline V gene data show CDR1 as MDHEN and CDR2 as SYDVKM. The CDR3 is made up of 15 amino acids. CDR3 bases: TGTGCCAGCAGCCTAACAGGGAGGGCTGGAAACACCATATATTTT. Its protein product is CASSLTGRAGNTIYF. The whole variable domain, filled in from reference TRBV28 and TRBJ1-3, reads DVKVTQSSRYLVKRTGEKVFLECVQDMDHENMFWYRQDPGLGLRLIYFSYDVKMKEKGDIPEGYSVSREKKERFSLILESASTNQTSMYLCASSLTGRAGNTIYFGEGSWLTVV.

A single count supports this clone. The chain combines TRBV5-1 with TRBJ1-2; no definite D call. This CDR3 region has 14 residues. V lost 2 bases and J 3 bases, leaving 11 bases between the germline ends. Germline V gene data show CDR1 as SGHRS and CDR2 as YFSETQ. CDR3 nucleotide sequence: TGCGCCAGCAGCTTCGTGGGCGCCGACTATGGCTACACCTTC. Protein product: CASSFVGADYGYTF.

This chain links TRBV19 with TRBJ1-1, with 7 bases aligning to TRBD1. V was pared by 2 bases and J by 9 bases, with 6 bases of the junction left unmatched. From germline, CDR1 is LNHDA and CDR2 SQIVND (reference sequence). The CDR3 has 13 amino acids. Written as DNA, the CDR3 is TGTGCCAGTAGTATACCCCCACAGGGGAAAGCTTTCTTT. This encodes CASSIPPQGKAFF.

The V call is TRBV5-4, the J call TRBJ2-7; 8 bases are shared with TRBD2. The ends lost 3 bases at V and 5 bases at J; junction bases unmatched: 13. Germline values: CDR1 SGHNT, CDR2 YYREEE (reference sequence). The CDR3 is 16 amino acids. CDR3 sequence (DNA): TGTGCCAGCAGCTCGAGAACTCCCGGGACTAGACACGAGCAGTACTTC. This gives the protein CASSSRTPGTRHEQYF.

The chain is built from TRBV4-1 and TRBJ1-1, with 7 nucleotides matching TRBD1. Germline V lookup: CDR1 MGHRA, CDR2 YSYEKL. This CDR3 region has 16 residues. Trimming at V came to 3 bases and at J to 2 bases, leaving 9 bases not matched to a gene. The DNA for the CDR3 is TGCGCCAGCAGCCAGTCGACAGGGCAGAGAAACACTGAAGCTTTCTTT. It specifies CASSQSTGQRNTEAFF.

This clone was recorded a few times. The CDR3 spells CASSQDQGGEKLFF. CDR3 DNA sequence: TGCGCCAGCAGCCAAGACCAGGGCGGCGAAAAACTGTTTTTT. The gene calls are TRBV4-1 and TRBJ1-4; the D gene is possibly TRBD1 (5 bases). The germline gives CDR1 MGHRA, CDR2 YSYEKL. The V and J ends lost 0 bases and 8 bases respectively, with 10 bases between them. This CDR3 is built from 14 residues.

The chain links TRBV5-6 to TRBJ2-5; no clear D gene. Germline CDR1 reads SGHDT; CDR2 reads YYEEEE. V gave up 0 bases and J gave up 0 bases, with 6 bases separating them. This CDR3 comprises 14 residues. The CDR3: CASSLGAYQETQYF. DNA of the CDR3: TGTGCCAGCAGCTTGGGGGCGTACCAAGAGACCCAGTACTTC.

This chain uses TRBV5-1 with TRBJ2-7, with 10 nucleotides matching TRBD2. The CDR3 totals 15 residues. Germline trimming cut 1 base from V and 2 bases from J; bases unmatched to any gene: 3. CDR1 SGHRS and CDR2 YFSETQ come from the germline V gene. For the CDR3, the DNA is TGCGCCAGCAGCTTGCCCACTAGCGGGACCTACGAGCAGTACTTC. Its protein product is CASSLPTSGTYEQYF.

CDR3 protein: CASSYPRTGAETQYF. The CDR3 coding sequence is TGTGCCAGCAGTTACCCCAGGACAGGGGCCGAGACCCAGTACTTC. V usage is TRBV6-6 and J usage is TRBJ2-5; 9 bases agree with TRBD1. There are 15 residues in the CDR3. V was pared by 2 bases and J by 5 bases, with 6 bases of the junction left unmatched. Germline CDR1 and CDR2: MNHNY and SVGAGI (reference sequence).